This passage covers 4 T cell receptor beta chains from one sample sequenced in a study of blood T cell repertoires in COVID-19 (TCRdb year 2020). Library construction relied on the immunoSEQ multiplex PCR assay. The table comes from immuneACCESS by way of TCRdb, which keeps in-frame sequences with V and J called. Part of the clones is missing from these tables; in studies checked, under half for an unresolved V gene and the rest for unknown reasons. The sample table records about 160,000 clones; under 90% of these occur just once. In total, the top ten clones hold about 8.6% of the sample. The sequenced sample was PBMCs or T cells enriched from blood (not recorded which). These receptors were obtained from a woman aged 50 to 60 who had recovered from COVID-19.

This chain's CDR3 is CASSILQTGNTIYF. In DNA form, the CDR3 reads TGTGCCAGTAGTATTTTGCAGACTGGAAACACCATATATTTT. This chain joins TRBV19 and TRBJ1-3; D not resolved. This CDR3 is built from 14 residues. Germline CDR1 and CDR2: LNHDA and SQIVND (reference sequence). V lost 3 bases to trimming and J lost 2 bases, with 8 bases between them.

This rearrangement joins TRBV3-1 (or the pseudogene TRBV3-2) to TRBJ2-5; tentatively, D is TRBD1 (5 bases). Germline CDR1 reads LGHDT; CDR2 reads YNNKEL (reference sequence). The CDR3 covers 13 residues. Between the trimmed V and J ends, which lost 2 bases and 4 bases, there was a span of 8 bases. DNA for the CDR3: TGTGCCAGCAGCCAATCAGGGATAGAGACCCAGTACTTC. Translation: CASSQSGIETQYF.

This chain uses TRBV5-1 with TRBJ1-2; D call uncertain. Deletions cut 1 base from V and 8 bases from J, with 12 bases between. This CDR3 has 13 amino acids. Germline V gives CDR1 SGHRS, CDR2 YFSETQ. The DNA for the CDR3 is TGCGCCAGCAGCTTGCGGGTTGGGTCCGGCTACACCTTC. Translation: CASSLRVGSGYTF.

The chain recombines TRBV4-3 with TRBJ2-3; 10 positions agree with TRBD2. V was pared by 2 bases and J by 1 base, with 3 bases of the junction left unmatched. The CDR3 has 16 residues. Germline assignment: CDR1 LGHNA and CDR2 YSLEER. The DNA for the CDR3 is TGCGCCAGCAGCCAACAGCTAGCGGGAGGCACAGATACGCAGTATTTT. It is translated as CASSQQLAGGTDTQYF.